The 13 T cell receptor beta chains below all came from one sample that was sequenced in a study of T cell responses to AZD1222 COVID-19 vaccine. Sequencing used immunoSEQ multiplex PCR; TCRdb keeps in-frame clones, though not all of them. The sample gives approximately 120,000 clones, approximately 86% of which show up once; about 13% is in the top ten. The starting material was peripheral blood, obtained on day 0 of MenACWY control vaccination. The receptors derive from an adult in good health.

This clone has a single count. CDR3 sequence reads: CASTKGRAVGLTEAFF. CDR3 DNA: TGCGCCAGCACGAAGGGAAGGGCAGTGGGGCTGACTGAAGCTTTCTTT. The genes are TRBV4-1 and TRBJ1-1; perhaps TRBD1 as D (5 bases). The CDR3 is 16 residues long. Between the trimmed V and J ends, which lost 7 bases and 5 bases, there was a span of 23 bases. CDR1 is MGHRA and CDR2 is YSYEKL in the germline V gene.

V is TRBV3-1 (or the pseudogene TRBV3-2) and J is TRBJ2-7; maybe TRBD1 (5 bases). Trimming shortened V by 4 bases and J by 6 bases, and 19 bases separated the two germline ends. From germline, CDR1 is LGHDT and CDR2 YNNKEL (reference sequence). The CDR3 is 15 amino acids. CDR3 DNA: TGTGCCAGCAGCCTCGATTCGGGCAGGGTGAGCGAGCAGTACTTC. Its translation is CASSLDSGRVSEQYF.

This chain uses TRBV7-3 with TRBJ2-1; the match to TRBD2 covers 11 bases. The CDR3 has 15 residues. V dropped 5 bases and J dropped 5; count of bases not matched to a gene: 5. Germline V lookup: CDR1 SGHTA, CDR2 FQGTGA. CDR3 coding DNA: TGTGCCAGCAGCCCCATAGCGGGAGGGAACAATGAGCAGTTCTTC. This encodes CASSPIAGGNNEQFF.

The chain links TRBV9 to TRBJ1-2, with D unclear. The germline CDR1 and CDR2 sequences are SGDLS and YYNGEE. This CDR3 has 15 amino acids. With 4 bases removed from V and 2 bases from J, the gap between germline ends came to 15 bases. CDR3 nucleotide sequence: TGTGCCAGCAGCCCCCACTTGGGCTACAACTATGGCTACACCTTC. Encoded protein: CASSPHLGYNYGYTF.

The genes are TRBV7-9 and TRBJ2-6; D call uncertain. Germline CDR1 and CDR2: SEHNR and FQNEAQ (reference sequence). This CDR3 spans 15 amino acids. Between the trimmed V and J ends, which lost 5 bases and 0 bases, there was a span of 8 bases. The CDR3 sequence is CASSLTVSGANVLTF. As DNA, the CDR3 is TGTGCCAGCAGCCTCACAGTCTCTGGGGCCAACGTCCTGACTTTC.

This chain joins TRBV4-3 and TRBJ1-4; no clear D gene. CDR3 length equals 15 residues. V lost 1 base and J 7 bases, leaving 13 bases between the germline ends. Germline V gives CDR1 LGHNA, CDR2 YSLEER. The CDR3 here is CASSQARVSREKLFF. The CDR3 nucleotides read TGCGCCAGCAGCCAAGCTAGGGTGTCGCGTGAAAAACTGTTTTTT.

This rearrangement joins TRBV4-3 to TRBJ1-1, with D tentatively TRBD1 (5 bases). Looked up from germline, CDR1 is LGHNA and CDR2 is YSLEER. The CDR3 runs 16 residues. Trimming left V 1 base short and J 3 bases short, with 15 bases between. The CDR3 loop reads CASSQVQGRQDTEAFF. For the CDR3, the DNA is TGCGCCAGCAGCCAAGTTCAGGGTAGGCAGGACACTGAAGCTTTCTTT.

The V call is TRBV28, the J call TRBJ2-6, with D uncertain. This CDR3 has 16 residues. V dropped 2 bases and J dropped 0 bases, with 8 bases sitting between them. Germline loops: CDR1 MDHEN, CDR2 SYDVKM. The CDR3 nucleotides read TGTGCCAGCAGTTTAGGGATCGTCTCTGGGGCCAACGTCCTGACTTTC. Translating it yields CASSLGIVSGANVLTF.

J is TRBJ2-1 and V is TRBV4-1, with TRBD2 as a possible D gene (5 bases). CDR3 size: 14 residues. Trimming left V 4 bases short and J 3 bases short, with 10 bases between. The germline gives CDR1 MGHRA, CDR2 YSYEKL. CDR3: CASSPTGYYNEQFF. The CDR3 coding sequence is TGCGCCAGCAGCCCCACGGGGTACTACAATGAGCAGTTCTTC.

This clone appeared a single time. The J gene is TRBJ1-1, the V gene TRBV19; D is undetermined. Trimming pared 3 bases from V and 1 base from J, leaving 12 bases between. Germline V gene sequence: CDR1 LNHDA, CDR2 SQIVND (reference sequence). CDR3 length equals 15 residues. The CDR3 region is CASSMDGIENTEAFF. CDR3 in DNA: TGTGCCAGTAGTATGGACGGCATCGAGAACACTGAAGCTTTCTTT. Looking up the rest from reference TRBV19 and TRBJ1-1 gives the full variable domain: DGGITQSPKYLFRKEGQNVTLSCEQNLNHDAMYWYRQDPGQGLRLIYYSQIVNDFQKGDIAEGYSVSREKKESFPLTVTSAQKNPTAFYLCASSMDGIENTEAFFGQGTRLTVV.

This clone was detected once. This chain joins TRBV19 and TRBJ1-2; 8 bases agree with TRBD1. Looked up from germline, CDR1 is LNHDA and CDR2 is SQIVND (reference sequence). V shed 7 bases and J 8 bases; nucleotides not matched to a gene: 15. This CDR3 contains 15 residues. This CDR3 is CASIDPGTGGKGYTF. The CDR3 coding sequence is TGTGCCAGTATCGATCCCGGGACAGGCGGGAAGGGCTACACCTTC.

CDR3 sequence: CASSLGIGATNEKLFF. The DNA of the CDR3 is TGTGCCAGCAGCTTAGGTATTGGAGCAACTAATGAAAAACTGTTTTTT. The gene calls are TRBV7-6 and TRBJ1-4, with D hard to call. CDR1 and CDR2 from the germline V gene are SGHVS and FNYEAQ. The CDR3 is made up of 16 amino acids. Deletions cut 1 base from V and 0 bases from J, with 9 bases between.

The chain employs TRBV4-1 and TRBJ1-2; D call uncertain. Per germline, CDR1 MGHRA and CDR2 YSYEKL. The CDR3 contains 13 residues. The V gene lost 4 bases and the J gene lost 4 bases, with 10 bases spanning the gap. The DNA of the CDR3 is TGCGCCAGCAGCCCCCCGGGGAGCTATGGCTACACCTTC. Translated: CASSPPGSYGYTF.